The entry below gives a single TCR beta chain sequence along with its context. The data originate from a study of blood T cell repertoires in COVID-19. Study details: COVID-19 samples from acute and convalescent phases originated in the United States, Italy and Spain.

The CDR3 contains 12 residues. V was pared by 2 bases and J by 5 bases, with 4 bases between. Germline V gives CDR1 SNHLY, CDR2 FYNNEI. In the original processing: By means of reference gene primer amplification, nucleated cell counts were estimated. Sequencing used immunoSEQ multiplex PCR; TCRdb keeps in-frame clones, though not all of them. The V and J calls and clone size were taken over from that table, and D and trimming were inferred from the DNA. The table has more than 100,000 clones, about 80% seen once; the top ten hold about a sixth. The sequenced material came from peripheral blood. The rearrangement joins TRBV2 to TRBJ2-1; D gene unclear. The receptor was derived from a woman between 45 and 60 years old with acute or convalescent COVID-19. This CDR3 reads CASSENNNEQFF. The CDR3 nucleotides are TGTGCCAGCAGTGAAAACAACAATGAGCAGTTCTTC. The variable domain in full, completed from reference TRBV2 and TRBJ2-1, reads EPEVTQTPSHQVTQMGQEVILRCVPISNHLYFYWYRQILGQKVEFLVSFYNNEISEKSEIFDDQFSVERPDGSNFTLKIRSTKLEDSAMYFCASSENNNEQFFGPGTRLTVL.